This T cell receptor (beta chain) was retrieved from a study of graft-versus-host responses after intestinal transplantation. Study in general: Isolated intestinal, liver-intestinal, or multivisceral transplants had been given to the recipients. Anti-thymocyte globulin was used for induction in all recipients, who then took tacrolimus and steroids for approximately 3 years.

General observations from the study: Early post-transplant falls in HvG clones accompanied the peak levels of circulating GvH clones. GvH clones occurred in recipient marrow; some first appeared in ileum or blood.

Clones were read by immunoSEQ multiplex PCR, and TCRdb kept only the in-frame ones, dropping some. The sample lists fewer than 85,000 clones, 89% occurring once. Concerning this clone itself: Its specificity is unknown.

This specimen consisted of unstimulated CD8+ T cells sorted from spleen or lymph node cells, obtained before intestinal transplant. This TCR came from a human donor who received an intestinal transplant.

DNA for the CDR3: TGTGCCAGCAGCCAGGCCCCCCTCGACAGAGCTAACTATGGCTACACCTTC. Amino acids: CASSQAPLDRANYGYTF. V gene TRBV14 combines with J gene TRBJ1-2; D may be TRBD1 (5 bases). The CDR3 extends over 17 amino acids. Trimming pared 3 bases from V and 0 bases from J, leaving 17 bases between. Germline values: CDR1 SGHDN, CDR2 FVKESK. Using reference TRBV14 and TRBJ1-2 for the parts outside the CDR3, the full variable domain is EAGVTQFPSHSVIEKGQTVTLRCDPISGHDNLYWYRRVMGKEIKFLLHFVKESKQDESGMPNNRFLAERTGGTYSTLKVQPAELEDSGVYFCASSQAPLDRANYGYTFGSGTRLTVV.